A single sample gave rise to the 7 T cell receptor beta chains below, sequenced in a study of vaccination effects on CD4 cells after COVID-19 (dated 2022 in TCRdb). Libraries were prepared through the immunoSEQ multiplex PCR assay. The table comes from immuneACCESS by way of TCRdb, which keeps in-frame sequences with V and J called. Part of the clones is missing from these tables; in studies checked, under half for an unresolved V gene and the rest for unknown reasons. Across this sample there are 13,000 to 15,000 clones, with more than 65% seen only once. The top ten clonotypes cover about 23% of the sample. The ViraFEST assay stimulated PBMC with viral peptide pools and then used TCR sequencing to identify antigen-specific CD4+ T cell clonotypes by expansion. After around ten days of culture, CD4+ T cells were isolated with the EasySep CD4+ T cell isolation kit. Participants received two doses of either the BNT162b2 or the mRNA-1273 mRNA SARS-CoV-2 vaccine.

These receptors have no known antigen. The specimen comprised CD4+ T cells from PBMCs cultured with HCoV-NL63 spike peptides, sampled after COVID-19 vaccination. Interpreted using the paper, the cell subset or site label stands for: HCoV-NL63 spike overlapping peptide pool stimulation. The origin of the receptors is a human donor who received a COVID-19 vaccine.

CDR3 residues: CASSPPSRREEQYF. Here the CDR3 DNA reads TGTGCCAGCAGCCCCCCGAGTCGACGGGAAGAGCAGTACTTC. J is TRBJ2-7 and V is TRBV3-1 (or the pseudogene TRBV3-2); D might be TRBD2 (5 bases). Germline CDR1 is LGHDT and CDR2 is YNNKEL (reference sequence). Trimming removed 4 bases from V and 7 bases from J, with 17 bases in between. This CDR3 comprises 14 residues.

The V call is TRBV28, the J call TRBJ1-5; D remains unclear. V was cut by 6 bases and J by 1 base, with 13 bases left in between. The CDR3 is 15 residues long. Germline CDR1 MDHEN, CDR2 SYDVKM. The CDR3 nucleotides read TGTGCCAGCAGAAAGGGCGGAGGGAGCAATCAGCCCCAGCATTTT. Amino acids: CASRKGGGSNQPQHF.

This clone was counted a few times. The J gene is TRBJ1-6, the V gene TRBV6-6; D gene uncertain. This CDR3 has 14 amino acids. Trimming stripped 3 bases from V and 5 bases from J, with 8 bases between. Germline-derived CDR1 and CDR2 are MNHNY and SVGAGI (reference sequence). The CDR3 here is CASSYVANNSPLHF. For the CDR3, the DNA is TGTGCCAGCAGTTATGTGGCCAATAATTCACCCCTCCACTTT.

This clone was detected a few times. This rearrangement joins TRBV25-1 to TRBJ2-5; the match to TRBD2 covers 10 bases. V was clipped by 1 base and J by 5 bases; unmatched bases: 7. The CDR3 spans 16 residues. Per germline, CDR1 MGHDK and CDR2 SYGVNS. The CDR3 nucleotides are TGTGCCAGCAGTGAATGGAGCGGGGGGGCCCGGGAGACCCAGTACTTC. Translated, it gives CASSEWSGGARETQYF. Filled out from reference TRBV25-1 and TRBJ2-5, the complete variable domain reads EADIYQTPRYLVIGTGKKITLECSQTMGHDKMYWYQQDPGMELHLIHYSYGVNSTEKGDLSSESTVSRIRTEHFPLTLESARPSHTSQYLCASSEWSGGARETQYFGPGTRLLVL.

The rearrangement joins TRBV19 to TRBJ2-7; D not resolved. The germline V and J ends were trimmed by 5 bases and 1 base, with 12 bases remaining between them. The CDR3 runs to 14 residues. The germline V gene has CDR1 LNHDA and CDR2 SQIVND (reference sequence). This CDR3 is CASSQVGRSYEQYF. In DNA form, the CDR3 reads TGTGCCAGTAGTCAAGTGGGCAGGTCCTACGAGCAGTACTTC.

This rearrangement joins TRBV18 to TRBJ2-3; the D is unclear. Trimming pared 2 bases from V and 5 bases from J, leaving 8 bases between. The CDR3 is 13 residues long. The germline V gene has CDR1 KGHSH and CDR2 LQKENI. DNA of the CDR3: TGTGCCAGCTCACCAAACAGAGAAGATACGCAGTATTTT. Its protein is CASSPNREDTQYF.

The V call is TRBV5-6, the J call TRBJ1-1, with a weak D call TRBD1 (6 bases). The V end lost 2 bases, the J end lost 4 bases, and 15 bases lay between the germline ends. CDR3 length: 15 amino acids. Per the germline V gene, CDR1 is SGHDT and CDR2 is YYEEEE. This chain's CDR3 is CASSFGGPGGTEAFF. The CDR3 bases are TGTGCCAGCAGCTTCGGGGGGCCGGGAGGCACTGAAGCTTTCTTT. Together with reference TRBV5-6 and TRBJ1-1, the CDR3 gives the full variable domain: DAGVTQSPTHLIKTRGQQVTLRCSPKSGHDTVSWYQQALGQGPQFIFQYYEEEERQRGNFPDRFSGHQFPNYSSELNVNALLLGDSALYLCASSFGGPGGTEAFFGQGTRLTVV.